These 9 T cell receptor beta chains came from one sample sequenced in a study of cytomegalovirus exposure and HLA in healthy donors. TCRdb's copy holds only in-frame clones and misses some; the assay was immunoSEQ multiplex PCR. Here the sample spans some 330,000 clones, roughly 90% being singletons. The sequenced material came from PBMCs. The origin of the receptors is a woman aged 18-30 years in good health and CMV-seronegative.

V is TRBV4-3 and J is TRBJ2-3; 10 positions match TRBD2. CDR3 length equals 15 residues. V trimming: 4 bases; J trimming: 2 bases; junction bases outside the gene matches: 3. The germline gives CDR1 LGHNA, CDR2 YSLEER. The CDR3: CASSRTSGLTDTQYF. The CDR3, as DNA: TGCGCCAGCAGCCGGACTAGCGGACTCACAGATACGCAGTATTTT.

In the case of this clone: This CDR3 is also generated by other DNA sequences in the sample. The V call is TRBV6-5, the J call TRBJ1-5; possible D gene TRBD1, 5 bases. CDR3 size: 14 residues. The germline V gene encodes CDR1 MNHEY and CDR2 SVGAGI. V was clipped by 6 bases and J by 3 bases, with 12 bases between them. CDR3 bases: TGTGCCAGCAGGAGGCAGGGAAACAATCAGCCCCAGCATTTT. Translated: CASRRQGNNQPQHF.

This chain joins TRBV15 and TRBJ1-1; D not resolved. The V end lost 1 base, the J end lost 6 bases, and 12 bases lay between the germline ends. The CDR3 sequence is 14 residues long. Germline assignment: CDR1 LNHNV and CDR2 YYDKDF (reference sequence). The CDR3 here is CATSRVEGGSEAFF. CDR3 DNA sequence: TGTGCCACCAGCAGAGTCGAGGGAGGGTCTGAAGCTTTCTTT. The full variable domain, completed using reference TRBV15 and TRBJ1-1, is DAMVIQNPRYQVTQFGKPVTLSCSQTLNHNVMYWYQQKSSQAPKLLFHYYDKDFNNEADTPDNFQSRRPNTSFCFLDIRSPGLGDTAMYLCATSRVEGGSEAFFGQGTRLTVV.

In DNA form, the CDR3 reads TGTGCCAGCAGCGTAGCGGGGAGCCCTGGGGATGAGCAGTTCTTC. Its translation: CASSVAGSPGDEQFF. The chain carries TRBV9 and TRBJ2-1, with D possibly TRBD2 on 5 matching bases. From germline, CDR1 is SGDLS and CDR2 YYNGEE. V shed 0 bases and J shed 8 bases, with 15 bases lying between them. CDR3 length: 15 amino acids. Full variable domain (missing parts from reference TRBV9 and TRBJ2-1): DSGVTQTPKHLITATGQRVTLRCSPRSGDLSVYWYQQSLDQGLQFLIQYYNGEERAKGNILERFSAQQFPDLHSELNLSSLELGDSALYFCASSVAGSPGDEQFFGPGTRLTVL.

The V gene is TRBV4-3, the J gene TRBJ1-3, with TRBD1 matching 8 bases. The CDR3 covers 15 residues. V shed 0 bases and J 2 bases; nucleotides not matched to a gene: 0. The germline V gene encodes CDR1 LGHNA and CDR2 YSLEER. The CDR3 DNA is TGCGCCAGCAGCCAAGACAGGGGGCCTGGAAACACCATATATTTT. Its protein product is CASSQDRGPGNTIYF.

This clone was counted a few times. The chain joins TRBV5-1 to TRBJ2-7; 7 bases match TRBD1. Germline CDR1 SGHRS, CDR2 YFSETQ. The CDR3 consists of 13 residues. The trim removed 4 bases at V and 2 bases at J, leaving 3 bases unmatched. The DNA of the CDR3 is TGCGCCAGCAGCCGGACAGGCACCTACGAGCAGTACTTC. Translating it yields CASSRTGTYEQYF. The complete variable domain, with remaining parts taken from reference TRBV5-1 and TRBJ2-7, reads KAGVTQTPRYLIKTRGQQVTLSCSPISGHRSVSWYQQTPGQGLQFLFEYFSETQRNKGNFPGRFSGRQFSNSRSEMNVSTLELGDSALYLCASSRTGTYEQYFGPGTRLTVT.

The rearrangement uses TRBV27 and TRBJ2-7; D uncertain. With 2 bases removed from V and 6 bases from J, the gap between germline ends came to 11 bases. The CDR3 is 13 amino acids. CDR1 is MNHEY, CDR2 SMNVEV, per germline (reference sequence). In DNA form, the CDR3 reads TGTGCCAGCAGTTTAGGGCCGACCGGCGAGCAGTACTTC. It encodes CASSLGPTGEQYF.

For this clone: The germline gene is not matched at one end of the junction; a read error may be the cause. V is TRBV29-1 and J is TRBJ1-3, with D tentatively TRBD1 (6 bases). Germline V gene data show CDR1 as SQVTM and CDR2 as ANQGSEA. The CDR3 runs to 17 residues. The chain's CDR3 is CNVYKGTSGDPGNTIYF. For the CDR3, the DNA is TGCAACGTTTACAAAGGAACATCAGGGGACCCTGGAAACACCATATATTTT.

The chain recombines TRBV9 with TRBJ1-5, with TRBD1 matching 10 bases. The ends lost 0 bases at V and 6 bases at J; junction bases unmatched: 3. This CDR3 is built from 15 residues. Germline V gene lookup returns CDR1 SGDLS and CDR2 YYNGEE. CDR3 in amino acids: CASSVDGQGGQPQHF. CDR3 bases: TGTGCCAGCAGCGTAGACGGACAGGGGGGTCAGCCCCAGCATTTT.